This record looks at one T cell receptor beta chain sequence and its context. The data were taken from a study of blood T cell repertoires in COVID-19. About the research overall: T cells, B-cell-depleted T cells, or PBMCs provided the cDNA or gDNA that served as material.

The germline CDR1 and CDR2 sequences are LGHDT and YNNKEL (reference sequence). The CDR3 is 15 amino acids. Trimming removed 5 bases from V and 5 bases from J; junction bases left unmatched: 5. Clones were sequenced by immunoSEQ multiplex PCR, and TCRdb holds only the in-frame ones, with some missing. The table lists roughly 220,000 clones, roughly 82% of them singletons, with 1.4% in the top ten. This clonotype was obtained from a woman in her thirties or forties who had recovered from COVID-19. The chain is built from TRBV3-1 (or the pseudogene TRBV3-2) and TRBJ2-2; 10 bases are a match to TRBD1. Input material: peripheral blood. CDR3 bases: TGTGCCAGCAGCGTTCCGGGACAGGGGACCGGGGAGCTGTTTTTT. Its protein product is CASSVPGQGTGELFF.